The 16 T cell receptor beta chains presented below share a single source sample, sequenced in a study of blood T cell repertoires in COVID-19. The table came from immunoSEQ multiplex PCR; TCRdb's copy has only in-frame clones and leaves some out. The table records 360,000 or so clones, around four fifths of them present only once. Sequencing used PBMCs or T cells enriched from blood (not recorded which). Source of these receptors: a woman between 45 and 60 years old who had recovered from COVID-19.

The CDR3 nucleotides are TGTGCCAGCAGCCCATTCCTATATAGCAATCAGCCCCAGCATTTT. Its protein is CASSPFLYSNQPQHF. The chain is built from TRBV6-5 and TRBJ1-5; D is ambiguous. Deletions cut 6 bases from V and 0 bases from J, with 12 bases between. Germline values: CDR1 MNHEY, CDR2 SVGAGI. The CDR3 length is 15 residues.

The J gene is TRBJ1-4, the V gene TRBV6-4; no definite D call. The CDR3 extends over 14 amino acids. The germline V gene has CDR1 MRHNA and CDR2 SNTAGT. V gave up 6 bases and J gave up 0 bases, with 8 bases separating them. The CDR3 DNA is TGTGCCAGCAGACGGGATTCAACTAATGAAAAACTGTTTTTT. This translates into CASRRDSTNEKLFF.

Points on this clone: A read error may account for a junction end that differs from germline. This specimen includes other DNA sequences encoding the same CDR3. This rearrangement joins TRBV19 to TRBJ1-5; 8 bases match TRBD1. This CDR3 is 15 amino acids long. The V gene's germline CDR1 is LNHDA and CDR2 SQIVND (reference sequence). The CDR3 nucleotides read TGTGCTAGTAGTATGACGGCCAGGGGGCAGGAGCCCCAGCATTTT. It specifies CASSMTARGQEPQHF.

The chain uses TRBV13 and TRBJ2-5, with D perhaps TRBD1 (6 bases). This CDR3 region has 16 residues. The V end was cut by 5 bases, the J end by 0 bases, with 16 bases between. Germline lookup yields CDR1 PRHDT and CDR2 FYEKMQ (reference sequence). The CDR3 loop reads CASSLEQGRYQETQYF. CDR3 DNA: TGTGCCAGCAGCCTAGAACAGGGCCGTTACCAAGAGACCCAGTACTTC.

This clone was seen a few times. The CDR3 nucleotides are TGTGCCAGCAGCTTGGCCAGGGTTCCCTATGGCTACACCTTC. Translation gives CASSLARVPYGYTF. This sequence joins TRBV5-5 and TRBJ1-2; D perhaps matches TRBD1 (5 bases). V lost 0 bases and J 4 bases, leaving 10 bases between the germline ends. Germline CDR1 and CDR2: SGHKS and YYEKEE (reference sequence). This CDR3 spans 14 amino acids. The variable domain in full, with the rest retrieved from reference TRBV5-5 and TRBJ1-2, is DAGVTQSPTHLIKTRGQQVTLRCSPISGHKSVSWYQQVLGQGPQFIFQYYEKEERGRGNFPDRFSARQFPNYSSELNVNALLLGDSALYLCASSLARVPYGYTFGSGTRLTVV.

This rearrangement joins TRBV5-4 to TRBJ1-1; D perhaps matches TRBD1 (5 bases). The length of the CDR3 is 14 residues. Trimming removed 6 bases from V and 0 bases from J, with 12 bases in between. Looked up from germline, CDR1 is SGHNT and CDR2 is YYREEE (reference sequence). The CDR3 coding sequence is TGTGCCAGCACCACTGGGGCCATGAACACTGAAGCTTTCTTT. Translating it yields CASTTGAMNTEAFF.

J is TRBJ2-3 and V is TRBV2, with 8 bases identical to TRBD1. CDR3 size: 17 residues. CDR1 and CDR2 (germline): SNHLY, FYNNEI. V shed 4 bases, J shed 0 bases, and the junction held 9 bases outside the gene matches. Written as DNA, the CDR3 is TGTGCCAGCAGTGGGAGCCAGGACAGGGAAAGCACAGATACGCAGTATTTT. Its protein is CASSGSQDRESTDTQYF.

The chain couples TRBV5-1 to TRBJ1-4; the D gene is possibly TRBD1 (6 bases). The germline V and J ends were trimmed by 0 bases and 5 bases, with 8 bases remaining between them. This CDR3 comprises 14 residues. The germline V gene has CDR1 SGHRS and CDR2 YFSETQ. The CDR3 sequence: CASSLGGQNEKLFF. DNA of the CDR3: TGCGCCAGCAGCTTGGGGGGGCAGAATGAAAAACTGTTTTTT.

The rearrangement links TRBV6-5 to TRBJ1-5; 7 bases fit TRBD1. From germline, CDR1 is MNHEY and CDR2 SVGAGI. V was pared by 5 bases and J by 4 bases, with 8 bases of the junction left unmatched. The CDR3 consists of 15 residues. The CDR3 DNA is TGTGCCAGCAGTCCCTGGACAGGACAGAATCAGCCCCAGCATTTT. Protein product: CASSPWTGQNQPQHF.

V gene TRBV27 combines with J gene TRBJ1-1, with 10 bases identical to TRBD1. With 7 bases clipped from V and 2 bases from J, the junction kept 7 bases outside the gene matches. The V gene's germline CDR1 is MNHEY and CDR2 SMNVEV (reference sequence). The length of the CDR3 is 15 residues. CDR3 in DNA: TGTGCCAGCAACCGACAGGGGGCAAGCAACACTGAAGCTTTCTTT. Translated, it gives CASNRQGASNTEAFF.

The J gene is TRBJ1-6, the V gene TRBV20-1, with 10 bases that match TRBD1. The J segment lost 6 bases and the V segment lost 3 bases, leaving 5 bases of the junction unmatched. Germline CDR1 is DFQATT and CDR2 is SNEGSKA (reference sequence). The CDR3 loop spans 15 amino acids. The CDR3, as DNA: TGCAGTGCTAGTGGGCGGACAGGGGGTAATTCACCCCTCCACTTT. Its translation is CSASGRTGGNSPLHF.

The chain is built from TRBV5-5 and TRBJ2-1; 10 bases are shared with TRBD2. This CDR3 spans 16 amino acids. The trim removed 3 bases at V and 2 bases at J, leaving 5 bases unmatched. Germline CDR1 reads SGHKS; CDR2 reads YYEKEE (reference sequence). The DNA for the CDR3 is TGTGCCAGCAGCTCGGCAGGGACTAGCGCCTACAATGAGCAGTTCTTC. Its protein product is CASSSAGTSAYNEQFF.

This chain joins TRBV19 and TRBJ2-7, with 7 bases that match TRBD1. The germline gives CDR1 LNHDA, CDR2 SQIVND (reference sequence). The CDR3 has 15 amino acids. V lost 10 bases and J lost 0; bases outside the gene matches: 12. CDR3 DNA sequence: TGTGCCACCACAGGTCCGGGGACAGCCTCCTACGAGCAGTACTTC. It encodes CATTGPGTASYEQYF.

The count of this clone is one. The chain recombines TRBV7-8 with TRBJ1-5; weak D call: TRBD1 (5 bases). The CDR3 covers 13 residues. The germline V gene encodes CDR1 SGHVS and CDR2 FQNEAQ. The V end was cut by 4 bases, the J end by 5 bases, with 9 bases between. The chain's CDR3 is CASSSTVDQPQHF. CDR3 sequence (DNA): TGTGCCAGCAGCTCGACAGTTGATCAGCCCCAGCATTTT.

The chain recombines TRBV4-3 with TRBJ2-7; no clear D gene. Germline assignment: CDR1 LGHNA and CDR2 YSLEER. The V gene lost 0 bases and the J gene lost 6 bases, with 9 bases spanning the gap. The CDR3 has 13 residues. The CDR3 loop is CASSQELRGEQYF. As DNA, the CDR3 is TGCGCCAGCAGCCAAGAGTTGAGAGGCGAGCAGTACTTC.

As for this clone: The sample has other DNA sequences that encode this CDR3 too. This chain joins TRBV7-2 and TRBJ1-1; possible D gene TRBD1, 5 bases. CDR3 length: 16 residues. Germline CDR1 and CDR2: SGHTA and FQGNSA. The ends were cut back, 2 bases at V and 1 base at J, with 14 bases in the middle. This CDR3 is CASSLKRGLGNTEAFF. CDR3 bases: TGTGCCAGCAGCTTAAAACGGGGGTTAGGGAACACTGAAGCTTTCTTT.